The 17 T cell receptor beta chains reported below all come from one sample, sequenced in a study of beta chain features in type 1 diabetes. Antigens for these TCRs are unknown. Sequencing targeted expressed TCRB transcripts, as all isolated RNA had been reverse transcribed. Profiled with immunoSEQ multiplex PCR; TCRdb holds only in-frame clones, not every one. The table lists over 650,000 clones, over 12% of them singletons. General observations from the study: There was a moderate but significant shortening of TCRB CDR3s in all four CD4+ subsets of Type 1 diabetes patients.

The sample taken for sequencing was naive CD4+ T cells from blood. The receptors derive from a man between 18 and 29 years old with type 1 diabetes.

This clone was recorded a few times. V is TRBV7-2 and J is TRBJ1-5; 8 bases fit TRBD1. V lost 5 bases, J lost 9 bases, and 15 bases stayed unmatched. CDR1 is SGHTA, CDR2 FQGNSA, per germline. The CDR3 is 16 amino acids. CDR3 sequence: CASSPWTGTQGGPQHF. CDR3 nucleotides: TGTGCCAGCAGCCCCTGGACAGGGACACAGGGAGGGCCCCAGCATTTT.

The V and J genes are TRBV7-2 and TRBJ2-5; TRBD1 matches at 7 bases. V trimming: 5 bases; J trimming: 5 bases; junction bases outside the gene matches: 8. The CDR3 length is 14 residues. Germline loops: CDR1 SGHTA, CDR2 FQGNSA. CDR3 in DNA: TGTGCCAGCAGCCTCGACAGGGTTCGGGAGACCCAGTACTTC. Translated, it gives CASSLDRVRETQYF.

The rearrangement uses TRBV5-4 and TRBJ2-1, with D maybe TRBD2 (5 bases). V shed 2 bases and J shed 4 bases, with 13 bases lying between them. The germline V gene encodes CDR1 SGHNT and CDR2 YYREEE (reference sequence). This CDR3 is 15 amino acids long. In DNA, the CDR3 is TGTGCCAGCAGCTTAATAGCCGGGGTATACAATGAGCAGTTCTTC. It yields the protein CASSLIAGVYNEQFF. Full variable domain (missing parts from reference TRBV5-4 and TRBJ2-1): ETGVTQSPTHLIKTRGQQVTLRCSSQSGHNTVSWYQQALGQGPQFIFQYYREEENGRGNFPPRFSGLQFPNYSSELNVNALELDDSALYLCASSLIAGVYNEQFFGPGTRLTVL.

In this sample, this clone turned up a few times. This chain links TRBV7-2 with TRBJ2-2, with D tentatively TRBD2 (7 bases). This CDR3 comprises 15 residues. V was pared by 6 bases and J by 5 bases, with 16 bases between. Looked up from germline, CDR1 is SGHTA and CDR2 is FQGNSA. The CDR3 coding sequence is TGTGCCAGCAGTTCCGCCGGGGGGCGTACCGGGGAGCTGTTTTTT. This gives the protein CASSSAGGRTGELFF.

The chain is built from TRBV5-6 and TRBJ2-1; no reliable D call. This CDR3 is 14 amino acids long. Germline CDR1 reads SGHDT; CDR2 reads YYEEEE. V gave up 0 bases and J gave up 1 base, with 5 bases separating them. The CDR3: CASSLGRSYNEQFF. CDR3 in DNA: TGTGCCAGCAGCTTGGGAAGGTCCTACAATGAGCAGTTCTTC. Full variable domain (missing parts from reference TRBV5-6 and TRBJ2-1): DAGVTQSPTHLIKTRGQQVTLRCSPKSGHDTVSWYQQALGQGPQFIFQYYEEEERQRGNFPDRFSGHQFPNYSSELNVNALLLGDSALYLCASSLGRSYNEQFFGPGTRLTVL.

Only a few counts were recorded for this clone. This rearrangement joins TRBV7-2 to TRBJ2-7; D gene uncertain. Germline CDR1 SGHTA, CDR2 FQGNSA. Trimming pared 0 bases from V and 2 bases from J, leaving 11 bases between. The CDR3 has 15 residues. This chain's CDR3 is CASSLAQSLTYEQYF. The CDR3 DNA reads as TGTGCCAGCAGCTTAGCCCAGAGCCTAACCTACGAGCAGTACTTC.

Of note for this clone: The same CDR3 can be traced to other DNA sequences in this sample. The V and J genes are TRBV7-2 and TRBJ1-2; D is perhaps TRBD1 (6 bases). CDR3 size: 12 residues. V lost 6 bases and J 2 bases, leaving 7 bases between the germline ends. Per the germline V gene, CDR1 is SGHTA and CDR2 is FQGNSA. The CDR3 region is CASRGGNYGYTF. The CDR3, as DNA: TGTGCCAGCAGAGGGGGGAACTATGGCTACACCTTC. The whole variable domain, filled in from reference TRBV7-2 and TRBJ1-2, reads GAGVSQSPSNKVTEKGKDVELRCDPISGHTALYWYRQSLGQGLEFLIYFQGNSAPDKSGLPSDRFSAERTGGSVSTLTIQRTQQEDSAVYLCASRGGNYGYTFGSGTRLTVV.

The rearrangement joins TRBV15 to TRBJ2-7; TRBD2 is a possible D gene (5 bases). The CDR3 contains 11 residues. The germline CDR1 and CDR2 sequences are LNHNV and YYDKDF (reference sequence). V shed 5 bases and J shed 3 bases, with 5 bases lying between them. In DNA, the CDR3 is TGTGCCACCAGCGGAGGCTACGAGCAGTACTTC. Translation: CATSGGYEQYF.

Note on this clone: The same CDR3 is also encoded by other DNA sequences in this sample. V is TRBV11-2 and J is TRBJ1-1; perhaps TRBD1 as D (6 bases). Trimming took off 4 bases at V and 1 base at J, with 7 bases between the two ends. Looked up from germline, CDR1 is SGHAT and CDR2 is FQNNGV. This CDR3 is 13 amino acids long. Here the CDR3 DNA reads TGTGCCAGCAGCTCACAGGGGAACACTGAAGCTTTCTTT. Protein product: CASSSQGNTEAFF.

Here the CDR3 reads CASGATTDTQYF. In nucleotides, the CDR3 is TGCGCCAGCGGTGCGACGACAGATACGCAGTATTTT. The chain combines TRBV5-1 with TRBJ2-3, with unresolved D. CDR1 SGHRS and CDR2 YFSETQ come from the germline V gene. The CDR3 has 12 residues. V was trimmed by 7 bases and J by 3 bases, leaving 9 bases between them.

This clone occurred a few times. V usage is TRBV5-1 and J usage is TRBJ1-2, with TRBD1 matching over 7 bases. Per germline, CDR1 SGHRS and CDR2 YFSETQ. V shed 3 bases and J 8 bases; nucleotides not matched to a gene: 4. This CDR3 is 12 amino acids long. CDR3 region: CASSSTGWGYTF. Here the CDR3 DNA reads TGCGCCAGCAGCTCGACAGGGTGGGGCTACACCTTC.

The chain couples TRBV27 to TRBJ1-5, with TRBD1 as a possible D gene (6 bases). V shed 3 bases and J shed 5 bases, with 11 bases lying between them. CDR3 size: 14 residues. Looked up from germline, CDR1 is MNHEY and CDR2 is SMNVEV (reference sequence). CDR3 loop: CASSLRGIYQPQHF. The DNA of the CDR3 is TGTGCCAGCAGTTTGAGGGGGATTTATCAGCCCCAGCATTTT.

In DNA form, the CDR3 reads TGTGCCGCCGTAGCCCCCAAAAACATTCAGTACTTC. Protein product: CAAVAPKNIQYF. The chain employs TRBV28 and TRBJ2-4, with unresolved D. The CDR3 has 12 amino acids. Germline lookup yields CDR1 MDHEN and CDR2 SYDVKM. Trimming took 11 bases from V and 2 from J, leaving 10 bases between them.

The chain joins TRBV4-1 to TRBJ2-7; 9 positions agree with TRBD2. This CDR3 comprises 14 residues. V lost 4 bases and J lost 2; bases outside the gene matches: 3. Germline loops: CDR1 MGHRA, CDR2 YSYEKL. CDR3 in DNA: TGCGCCAGCAGCCGTAGCGGGGGTCCCTACGAGCAGTACTTC. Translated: CASSRSGGPYEQYF.

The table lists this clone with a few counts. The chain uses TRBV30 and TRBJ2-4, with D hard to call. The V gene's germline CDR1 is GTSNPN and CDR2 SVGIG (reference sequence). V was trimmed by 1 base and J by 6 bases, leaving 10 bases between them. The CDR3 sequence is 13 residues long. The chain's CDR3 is CAWSGTAVNIQYF. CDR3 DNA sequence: TGTGCCTGGAGTGGGACCGCCGTAAACATTCAGTACTTC.

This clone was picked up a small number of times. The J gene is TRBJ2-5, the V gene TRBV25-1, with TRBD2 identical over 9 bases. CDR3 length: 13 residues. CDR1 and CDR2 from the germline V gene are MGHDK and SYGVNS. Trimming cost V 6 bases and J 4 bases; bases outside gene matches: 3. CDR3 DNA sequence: TGTGCCAGCAGCAAGCGGGGGGCAGAGACCCAGTACTTC. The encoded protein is CASSKRGAETQYF.

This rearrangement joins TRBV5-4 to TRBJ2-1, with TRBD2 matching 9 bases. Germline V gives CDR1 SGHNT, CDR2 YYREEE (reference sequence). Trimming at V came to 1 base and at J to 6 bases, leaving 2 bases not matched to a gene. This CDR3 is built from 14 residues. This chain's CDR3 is CASSLQAGGNEQFF. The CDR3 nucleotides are TGTGCCAGCAGCTTGCAAGCGGGGGGCAATGAGCAGTTCTTC.